This T cell receptor beta chain was recovered during a study of a mutant IDH1 vaccine in newly diagnosed glioma. For the study at large: In some groups vaccination began 4-6 weeks post-radiotherapy; others received it with temozolomide. It was radiotherapy, temozolomide, or both that patients received previously, with most receiving both. Study-level results: Among all patients, vaccine-induced immune responses occurred in around 95%.

The table lists this clone with a few counts. The antigen remains undetermined. As to time point: week 35, safety follow-up. Topical imiquimod accompanied each vaccine dose, which consisted of 300 ug of mutant IDH1 20-mer peptide. Here immunoSEQ multiplex PCR was the method, and the copy in TCRdb shows in-frame clones only, minus some. This sample has about 54,000 clones; approximately 81% occur once, and the top ten carry approximately 4%. Germline loops: CDR1 MNHEY, CDR2 SMNVEV (reference sequence). Trimming stripped 6 bases from V and 4 bases from J, with 18 bases between. This CDR3 has 15 amino acids.

The sample consisted of PBMCs, taken from a glioma patient whose treatment included an IDH1 peptide vaccine. The genes are TRBV27 and TRBJ1-1; D gene ambiguous. The TCR comes from a woman between 18 and 29 years old with glioma. The CDR3, as DNA: TGTGCCAGCAGGCCCCCTGGGAGCTTTAGCACTGAAGCTTTCTTT. Protein: CASRPPGSFSTEAFF.